One sample yielded the 13 T cell receptor beta chains listed below, sequenced in a study of CD8 T cells in ankylosing spondylitis. TCRdb fed the 5' RACE reads into MiXCR, producing one record per CDR3 protein. The table lists about 360,000 distinct CDR3 sequences, over 12% of them singletons, with about 1% in the top ten. The source material was blood, either unsorted or a sorted T cell fraction (not recorded which). These receptor sequences come from a male donor with ankylosing spondylitis or in good health (not recorded which).

This clonotype turned up a few times. V usage is TRBV3-1 and J usage is TRBJ2-7; 9 bases are a match to TRBD1. There are 13 residues in the CDR3. Germline values: CDR1 LGHDT, CDR2 YNNKEL (reference sequence). Trimming removed 9 bases from V and 3 bases from J; junction bases left unmatched: 6. The CDR3 loop is CASATGGNYEQYF. The DNA of the CDR3 is TGTGCCAGTGCGACAGGGGGTAACTACGAGCAGTACTTC.

This chain connects TRBV6-5 to TRBJ2-7; tentatively, D is TRBD2 (6 bases). Trimming removed 0 bases at V and 2 bases at J, with 23 bases between. The CDR3 is 19 amino acids. Looked up from germline, CDR1 is MNHEY and CDR2 is SVGAGI. This CDR3 is CASSYSPVSGDKRTYEQYF. Here the CDR3 DNA reads TGTGCCAGCAGTTACTCGCCGGTTTCGGGGGATAAGCGCACCTACGAGCAGTACTTC.

This sequence joins TRBV5-1 and TRBJ2-1, with 11 positions matching TRBD1. Germline V gene lookup returns CDR1 SGHRS and CDR2 YFSETQ. After removal of 4 bases from V and 6 bases from J, the junction contained 9 bases not matched to a gene. The CDR3 loop spans 16 amino acids. The CDR3 is CASSVHPGQGVNEQFF. The CDR3 coding sequence is TGCGCCAGCAGCGTCCACCCGGGACAGGGGGTCAATGAGCAGTTCTTC.

The chain uses TRBV19 and TRBJ1-2; D is ambiguous. This CDR3 is built from 12 residues. The germline CDR1 and CDR2 sequences are LNHDA and SQIVND (reference sequence). The germline V and J ends were trimmed by 10 bases and 2 bases, with 11 bases remaining between them. CDR3 coding DNA: TGTGCCACCCGTTTCGGGAACTATGGCTACACCTTC. It specifies CATRFGNYGYTF. Full variable domain (remainder filled in from reference TRBV19 and TRBJ1-2): DGGITQSPKYLFRKEGQNVTLSCEQNLNHDAMYWYRQDPGQGLRLIYYSQIVNDFQKGDIAEGYSVSREKKESFPLTVTSAQKNPTAFYLCATRFGNYGYTFGSGTRLTVV.

The V gene is TRBV7-6, the J gene TRBJ2-3; D tentatively fits TRBD1 or TRBD2 (5 bases each). The CDR3 consists of 15 residues. Germline CDR1 is SGHVS and CDR2 is FNYEAQ. The V end lost 4 bases, the J end lost 3 bases, and 14 bases lay between the germline ends. In DNA, the CDR3 is TGTGCCAGCAGCTCCTCGGGGCATGGAACAGATACGCAGTATTTT. Translating gives CASSSSGHGTDTQYF.

This clonotype was counted many times. This chain joins TRBV7-2 and TRBJ2-3; D is unresolved. CDR3 length equals 17 residues. Trimming cost V 1 base and J 0 bases, with 14 bases left between them. Looked up from germline, CDR1 is SGHTA and CDR2 is FQGNSA. DNA of the CDR3: TGTGCCAGCAGCTTAGGGGTATCGTCGGGTAGCACAGATACGCAGTATTTT. Translation: CASSLGVSSGSTDTQYF.

The V and J genes are TRBV6-1 and TRBJ1-2, with no clear D. The V end lost 6 bases, the J end lost 2 bases, and 10 bases lay between the germline ends. This CDR3 comprises 13 residues. Germline V gene sequence: CDR1 MNHNS, CDR2 SASEGT. The chain's CDR3 is CASSRSRNYGYTF. Here the CDR3 DNA reads TGTGCCAGCAGCCGATCTAGGAACTATGGCTACACCTTC.

This sequence joins TRBV7-7 and TRBJ2-5; D is perhaps TRBD1 or TRBD2 (5 bases each). Germline V gives CDR1 SSHAT, CDR2 FNYEAQ (reference sequence). V dropped 6 bases and J dropped 2 bases, with 13 bases sitting between them. The CDR3 spans 14 residues. The CDR3 DNA sequence: TGTGCCAGCAGTGAGGGACGGCAACAAGAGACCCAGTACTTC. It translates to CASSEGRQQETQYF. The full variable domain, in which reference TRBV7-7 and TRBJ2-5 provide the parts outside the CDR3, is GAGVSQSPRYKVTKRGQDVTLRCDPISSHATLYWYQQALGQGPEFLTYFNYEAQPDKSGLPSDRFSAERPEGSISTLTIQRTEQRDSAMYRCASSEGRQQETQYFGPGTRLLVL.

This clonotype was observed a few times. This chain links TRBV12-3 or TRBV12-4 with TRBJ2-1; 11 bases map to TRBD2. The CDR3 runs to 15 residues. V shed 7 bases, J shed 8 bases, and the junction held 10 bases outside the gene matches. The CDR3 spells CASKNSGGAFHEQFF. CDR3 coding DNA: TGTGCCAGCAAGAATAGCGGGGGGGCCTTTCATGAGCAGTTCTTC.

The table lists this clonotype with many counts. This chain connects TRBV6-6 to TRBJ1-2; D remains ambiguous. Per the germline V gene, CDR1 is MNHNY and CDR2 is SVGAGI (reference sequence). The V and J ends lost 1 base and 6 bases respectively, with 0 bases between them. This CDR3 spans 10 amino acids. The CDR3 DNA sequence: TGTGCCAGCAGTTACTATGGCTACACCTTC. Encoded protein: CASSYYGYTF.

The V gene is TRBV5-4, the J gene TRBJ2-1; TRBD1 agrees at 8 bases. Germline V lookup: CDR1 SGHNT, CDR2 YYREEE (reference sequence). This CDR3 is 15 amino acids long. V dropped 6 bases and J dropped 5; count of bases not matched to a gene: 10. For the CDR3, the DNA is TGTGCCAGCACCTACCGGGACAGGACCAACAATGAGCAGTTCTTC. This encodes CASTYRDRTNNEQFF. The whole variable domain, remainder taken from reference TRBV5-4 and TRBJ2-1, is ETGVTQSPTHLIKTRGQQVTLRCSSQSGHNTVSWYQQALGQGPQFIFQYYREEENGRGNFPPRFSGLQFPNYSSELNVNALELDDSALYLCASTYRDRTNNEQFFGPGTRLTVL.

This rearrangement joins TRBV27 to TRBJ1-2; 8 bases match TRBD1. CDR1 is MNHEY and CDR2 is SMNVEV in the germline V gene (reference sequence). V shed 5 bases and J 8 bases; nucleotides not matched to a gene: 10. This CDR3 contains 14 residues. The CDR3 is CASSPSLDRDGYTF. For the CDR3, the DNA is TGTGCCAGCAGTCCTTCTTTGGACAGGGACGGCTACACCTTC.

V gene TRBV29-1 combines with J gene TRBJ2-5, with 12 bases matching TRBD2. Germline CDR1 SQVTM, CDR2 ANQGSEA. Losses at the gene ends were 2 bases for V and 5 bases for J; bases not matched to a gene: 6. The CDR3 covers 15 residues. In DNA, the CDR3 is TGCAGCGTTGAACCTAGCGGGGGGGCCTGGGAGACCCAGTACTTC. Its translation: CSVEPSGGAWETQYF.